Sequencing of this TCR beta chain was carried out in a study of early T cells in non-severe SARS-CoV-2 infection. Overall study context: Sequencing of unsorted whole blood was done on bulk RNA, leaving chains unpaired.

This clonotype was seen repeatedly, ten times or more. Its specificity is not known. Notes on the study in general: CD4 and private specificities were missed by VDJdb matching, which favored anti-spike CD8 responses.

Each single cDNA molecule received a unique molecular identifier. TCRdb reprocessed the 5' RACE reads via MiXCR and lists one record per CDR3 protein. The repertoire holds around 66,000 distinct CDR3 sequences, 5.9% seen once, with 3% to 3.5% in the top ten. The CDR3 is made up of 12 amino acids. CDR1 is SQVTM, CDR2 ANQGSEA, per germline. Trimming stripped 7 bases from V and 0 bases from J, with 7 bases between. The clonotype comes from an adult who was a healthcare worker with PCR-confirmed SARS-CoV-2 infection or an uninfected control (not recorded which). The rearrangement links TRBV29-1 to TRBJ1-3; D is unresolved. Specimen: whole blood, collected at baseline. The CDR3 sequence is CSATASGNTIYF. The CDR3 DNA reads as TGCAGCGCTACGGCCTCTGGAAACACCATATATTTT.